These T cell receptor beta chains were read from a single sample in a study of shared T cell receptors in the human thymus. Only in-frame clones appear in the TCRdb table, and some are missing; sequencing was by immunoSEQ multiplex PCR. Of about 660,000 clones in the sample, about 90% were seen once. Separately, the same data were catalogued under a study of human thymus T cells.

The sequenced material came from thymocytes. Source of these receptors: a boy less than two years old with a congenital heart defect. Each CDR3 is given with its conserved first and last residue. The D gene is left open where the match is weak. Size is stated for part of the rows, as once, few or many counts, or as a class when the clone is expanded.

NA,TRBJ2-1,NA,TRBV5-6,CASSLWGLVYNEQFF,TGTGCCAGCAGCTTGTGGGGACTGGTTTACAATGAGCAGTTCTTC
TRBD2,TRBJ2-1,NA,TRBV27,CASSFRTSGKVDEQFF,TGTGCCAGCAGTTTTAGGACTAGCGGGAAGGTCGATGAGCAGTTCTTC
TRBD2,TRBJ2-1,NA,TRBV6-1,CASSEARLADSYNEQFF,TGTGCCAGCAGTGAAGCGCGCCTAGCGGACTCCTACAATGAGCAGTTCTTC
TRBD2,TRBJ2-1,NA,TRBV19,CASSIRLSGGRHGAQFF,TGTGCCAGTAGTATACGTCTTAGCGGGGGCCGGCATGGGGCACAGTTCTTC
NA,TRBJ2-2,once,TRBV6-1,CASREAAEVNTGELFF,TGTGCCAGCAGGGAAGCGGCGGAGGTAAACACCGGGGAGCTGTTTTTT
NA,TRBJ1-3,NA,TRBV7-3,CASSLTGGPGNTIYF,TGTGCCAGCAGCTTAACGGGGGGGCCTGGAAACACCATATATTTT
TRBD1,TRBJ2-4,NA,TRBV5-1,CASRGHTGTGENIQYF,TGCGCCAGCAGAGGACATACCGGGACAGGAGAAAACATTCAGTACTTC
NA,TRBJ2-1,NA,TRBV5-6,CASSLVLPEQFF,TGTGCCAGCAGCTTAGTACTCCCTGAGCAGTTCTTC
NA,TRBJ1-2,few,TRBV28,CASRLGLKSGGYTF,TGTGCCAGCAGGTTAGGACTCAAATCAGGAGGCTACACCTTC
TRBD2,TRBJ2-1,few,TRBV6-4,CASSDHAGGRNEQFF,TGTGCCAGCAGTGACCACGCGGGGGGGAGGAATGAGCAGTTCTTC
TRBD2,TRBJ2-7,NA,TRBV5-4,CASSRLGRENEQYF,TGTGCCAGCAGCCGCCTGGGGCGGGAGAACGAGCAGTACTTC
NA,TRBJ1-3,NA,TRBV4-1,CASSQKWPEERNTIYF,TGCGCCAGCAGCCAAAAATGGCCGGAGGAAAGAAACACCATATATTTT
TRBD1,TRBJ1-4,NA,TRBV7-2,CASSLVGRGNEKLFF,TGTGCCAGCAGCTTAGTGGGCAGGGGGAATGAAAAACTGTTTTTT
TRBD2,TRBJ2-1,NA,TRBV28,CASSRKKGRLAGQQFF,TGTGCCAGCAGTAGAAAAAAAGGGAGGCTAGCGGGACAGCAGTTCTTC
NA,TRBJ2-1,once,TRBV11-2,CASSYPQGYNEQFF,TGTGCCAGCAGTTACCCCCAGGGCTACAATGAGCAGTTCTTC
NA,TRBJ2-4,NA,TRBV4-1,CASSHKGEDGAKNIQYF,TGCGCCAGCAGCCACAAAGGGGAGGACGGGGCCAAAAACATTCAGTACTTC
NA,TRBJ1-1,NA,TRBV29-1,CSAQATEAFF,TGCAGCGCCCAGGCCACTGAAGCTTTCTTT
TRBD2,TRBJ2-5,NA,TRBV4-3,CASSQEVAGSQETQYF,TGCGCCAGCAGCCAAGAAGTAGCGGGCAGCCAAGAGACCCAGTACTTC
NA,TRBJ2-2,NA,TRBV7-3,CASSLRRLNTGELFF,TGTGCCAGCAGCTTGCGCAGGCTGAACACCGGGGAGCTGTTTTTT
TRBD1,TRBJ2-7,NA,TRBV12-5,CASGGTGAEQYF,TGTGCTAGTGGGGGGACAGGGGCCGAGCAGTACTTC
NA,TRBJ2-2,NA,TRBV2,CASGGRRNTGELFF,TGTGCCAGCGGGGGCAGGCGTAACACCGGGGAGCTGTTTTTT
NA,TRBJ1-2,once,TRBV5-1,CASPPRTSIQREYGYAF,TGCGCCAGCCCTCCGAGGACAAGTATACAACGAGAGTATGGCTACGCCTTC
NA,TRBJ2-2,NA,TRBV27,CASSLQGPGTGELFF,TGTGCCAGCAGTTTACAGGGTCCTGGCACCGGGGAGCTGTTTTTT
TRBD1,TRBJ1-1,few,TRBV2,CASSEIPGQGGPEAFF,TGTGCCAGCAGTGAGATCCCGGGACAGGGGGGACCTGAAGCTTTCTTT
NA,TRBJ1-4,NA,TRBV27,CASSPRLRPPVSNEKLFF,TGTGCCAGCAGTCCCCGGTTGCGGCCTCCCGTTTCGAATGAAAAACTGTTTTTT
NA,TRBJ2-7,NA,TRBV27,CASSFRTDHYEQYF,TGTGCCAGCAGTTTTCGGACAGACCACTACGAGCAGTACTTC
NA,TRBJ2-1,NA,TRBV27,CASGHRSSSYNEQFF,TGTGCCAGCGGCCACCGATCTAGCTCCTACAATGAGCAGTTCTTC
TRBD1,TRBJ1-5,NA,TRBV7-2,CASSPQGTGKTSQPQHF,TGTGCCAGCAGCCCTCAAGGGACAGGGAAGACGAGTCAGCCCCAGCATTTT
NA,TRBJ2-4,NA,TRBV12-5,CASGGAGNLAKNIQYF,TGTGCTAGTGGTGGAGCAGGGAACCTAGCCAAAAACATTCAGTACTTC
NA,TRBJ1-4,few,TRBV4-3,CASSQGTGPTNEKLFF,TGCGCCAGCAGCCAAGGAACAGGCCCAACTAATGAAAAACTGTTTTTT
NA,TRBJ1-6,NA,TRBV7-2,CASSLRLGTNSPLHF,TGTGCCAGCAGCCTACGACTTGGTACAAATTCACCCCTCCACTTT
NA,TRBJ1-6,NA,TRBV4-3,CASSHQTGFSVPPLHF,TGCGCCAGCAGCCATCAAACAGGGTTTTCGGTTCCTCCCCTCCACTTT
TRBD1,TRBJ2-1,NA,TRBV10-2,CASSDLGQGSYNEQFF,TGCGCCAGCAGTGACCTTGGACAGGGCTCCTACAATGAGCAGTTCTTC
NA,TRBJ2-1,NA,TRBV29-1,CSVAKRLSSYNEQFF,TGCAGCGTTGCTAAGCGGCTAAGCTCCTACAATGAGCAGTTCTTC
NA,TRBJ1-4,few,TRBV7-9,CASSFAGCREKLFF,TGTGCCAGCAGCTTCGCAGGGTGTAGAGAAAAACTGTTTTTT
TRBD1,TRBJ2-7,NA,TRBV4-2,CASSHQTGKPYEQYF,TGTGCCAGCAGCCACCAGACAGGGAAACCCTACGAGCAGTACTTC
TRBD1,TRBJ2-1,once,TRBV29-1,CSVGGTGIRNEQFF,TGCAGCGTTGGGGGGACAGGGATTCGCAATGAGCAGTTCTTC
NA,TRBJ2-5,NA,TRBV14,CASSPHRDGETQYF,TGTGCCAGCAGCCCGCACAGGGACGGGGAGACCCAGTACTTC
TRBD1,TRBJ2-7,NA,TRBV2,CASKPRDRGDEQYF,TGTGCCAGCAAACCCAGGGACAGGGGGGACGAGCAGTACTTC
NA,TRBJ2-3,NA,TRBV4-3,CASSQGRLERATTDTQYF,TGCGCCAGCAGCCAAGGAAGGCTGGAGCGGGCTACCACAGATACGCAGTATTTT
NA,TRBJ1-2,few,TRBV4-3,CASSQDNRDYGYTF,TGCGCCAGCAGCCAAGATAACAGGGATTATGGCTACACCTTC
NA,TRBJ1-5,NA,TRBV9,CASSPGPFRIGSNQPQHF,TGTGCCAGCAGCCCAGGGCCTTTTCGGATAGGTAGCAATCAGCCCCAGCATTTT
NA,TRBJ2-7,NA,TRBV7-6,CASSLANSSYEQYF,TGTGCCAGCAGCTTAGCGAACAGCTCCTACGAGCAGTACTTC
NA,TRBJ1-1,NA,TRBV6-4,CARGQVKTPVYGAFF,TGTGCCAGGGGGCAGGTAAAGACCCCCGTTTACGGAGCTTTCTTT
TRBD2,TRBJ2-7,once,TRBV7-9,CASSLGGLAYEQYF,TGTGCCAGCAGCTTAGGCGGACTAGCCTACGAGCAGTACTTC
TRBD1,TRBJ2-5,NA,TRBV6-6,CASSHSGQDIETQYF,TGTGCCAGCAGCCACTCGGGACAGGATATAGAGACCCAGTACTTC
NA,TRBJ2-1,once,TRBV11-3,CASSLSRDEQFF,TGTGCCAGCAGCTTAAGCAGGGATGAGCAGTTCTTC
NA,TRBJ2-7,NA,TRBV28,CASSFTGPSYEQYF,TGTGCCAGCAGTTTTACAGGTCCCTCCTACGAGCAGTACTTC